The 26 T cell receptor beta chains listed next were all sequenced from one sample in a study of CD8+ T cells in alopecia areata. RNA was extracted and reverse transcribed into cDNA as the sequencing template. Profiled with immunoSEQ multiplex PCR; TCRdb holds only in-frame clones, not every one. The sample has about 120,000 clones; 53% are singletons. Documented treatment: oral pan-JAK inhibitor, 5-10 mg twice daily. Sequenced here: CD4+ T cells sorted from blood, sampled at week 4, from a patient treated with tofacitinib. The receptor set was obtained from a human donor with alopecia areata.

This clone has only one observation. The V gene is TRBV6-5, the J gene TRBJ2-7; D is perhaps TRBD2 (6 bases). The germline gives CDR1 MNHEY, CDR2 SVGAGI. The V end lost 0 bases, the J end lost 2 bases, and 11 bases lay between the germline ends. This CDR3 is built from 15 residues. The chain's CDR3 is CASSYSWTTPYEQYF. CDR3 nucleotide sequence: TGTGCCAGCAGTTACTCATGGACTACGCCCTACGAGCAGTACTTC.

This clone was found many times. The rearrangement joins TRBV18 to TRBJ2-2, with 8 bases aligning to TRBD1. With V trimmed by 3 bases and J by 0 bases, 0 bases remained unmatched. This CDR3 has 15 residues. CDR1 and CDR2 (germline): KGHSH, LQKENI. The CDR3 DNA reads TGTGCCAGCTCACCGACAGGGGCGAACACCGGGGAGCTGTTTTTT. This translates into CASSPTGANTGELFF.

This clone was observed a handful of times. V is TRBV7-9 and J is TRBJ1-1; 7 bases map to TRBD1. Trimming took 5 bases from V and 4 from J; bases not matched to a gene: 4. Germline CDR1 is SEHNR and CDR2 is FQNEAQ (reference sequence). The CDR3 runs to 13 residues. CDR3 nucleotide sequence: TGTGCCAGCAGCCTGACAGGGATCACTGAAGCTTTCTTT. It codes for CASSLTGITEAFF. The full variable domain, rest sourced from reference TRBV7-9 and TRBJ1-1, is DTGVSQNPRHKITKRGQNVTFRCDPISEHNRLYWYRQTLGQGPEFLTYFQNEAQLEKSRLLSDRFSAERPKGSFSTLEIQRTEQGDSAMYLCASSLTGITEAFFGQGTRLTVV.

This clone occurred a few times. CDR3 DNA sequence: TGTGCCTGGAGTGACGACAGGGGATCCAAAAACATTCAGTACTTC. This sequence encodes CAWSDDRGSKNIQYF. The rearrangement links TRBV30 to TRBJ2-4, with 8 positions matching TRBD1. Germline values: CDR1 GTSNPN, CDR2 SVGIG (reference sequence). This CDR3 contains 15 residues. Losses at the gene ends were 1 base for V and 2 bases for J; bases not matched to a gene: 4.

This clone came up a few times. The J gene is TRBJ2-3, the V gene TRBV29-1; D is uncertain. CDR3 size: 12 residues. With 3 bases removed from V and 15 bases from J, the gap between germline ends came to 19 bases. Germline V gene lookup returns CDR1 SQVTM and CDR2 ANQGSEA. This chain's CDR3 is CSVEVSHDVLYF. CDR3 DNA: TGCAGCGTTGAGGTCTCTCACGACGTTCTATATTTT.

V is TRBV27 and J is TRBJ1-2; TRBD1 agrees at 9 bases. V shed 5 bases and J 2 bases; nucleotides not matched to a gene: 9. The CDR3 loop spans 16 amino acids. The V gene's germline CDR1 is MNHEY and CDR2 SMNVEV (reference sequence). CDR3: CASSESPGTGNYGYTF. The CDR3 bases are TGTGCCAGCAGTGAGAGTCCCGGGACAGGGAACTATGGCTACACCTTC.

This clone was counted a few times. The V call is TRBV5-1, the J call TRBJ1-3, with D uncertain. The length of the CDR3 is 11 residues. Per germline, CDR1 SGHRS and CDR2 YFSETQ. Deletions cut 4 bases from V and 2 bases from J, with 1 base between. Here the CDR3 DNA reads TGCGCCAGCAGCCCTGGAAACACCATATATTTT. Translation gives CASSPGNTIYF.

The rearrangement links TRBV5-1 to TRBJ1-1; D possibly corresponds to TRBD1 (5 bases). The germline CDR1 and CDR2 sequences are SGHRS and YFSETQ. Deletions cut 0 bases from V and 6 bases from J, with 15 bases between. CDR3 size: 15 residues. For the CDR3, the DNA is TGCGCCAGCAGCTTGGGTGAGGGGTCGTGGGCTGAAGCTTTCTTT. Amino acids: CASSLGEGSWAEAFF.

This clone was observed a handful of times. V gene TRBV7-9 combines with J gene TRBJ1-2; D not certain. This CDR3 is 13 amino acids long. Germline V CDR1 and CDR2: SEHNR, FQNEAQ (reference sequence). V dropped 1 base and J dropped 7 bases, with 10 bases sitting between them. For the CDR3, the DNA is TGTGCCAGCAGCTTAGACATTGTCGGTGGCTACACCTTC. It encodes CASSLDIVGGYTF.

The chain is built from TRBV7-9 and TRBJ1-5; D is possibly TRBD1 (6 bases). V was pared by 4 bases and J by 5 bases, with 9 bases between. Germline CDR1 is SEHNR and CDR2 is FQNEAQ (reference sequence). This CDR3 is 13 amino acids long. CDR3 DNA sequence: TGTGCCAGCAGCTCAGGACAGTATCAGCCCCAGCATTTT. This gives the protein CASSSGQYQPQHF.

This clone was observed a few times. CDR3 region: CASSWDLQGGETQYF. CDR3 nucleotide sequence: TGCGCCAGCAGCTGGGACCTACAGGGAGGAGAGACCCAGTACTTC. V usage is TRBV5-1 and J usage is TRBJ2-5, with D possibly being TRBD1 or TRBD2 (6 bases each). Germline-derived CDR1 and CDR2 are SGHRS and YFSETQ. The V end lost 3 bases, the J end lost 4 bases, and 16 bases lay between the germline ends. The CDR3 runs 15 residues.

This rearrangement joins TRBV5-1 to TRBJ1-1; D gene uncertain. CDR1 is SGHRS, CDR2 YFSETQ, per germline. CDR3 size: 14 residues. V lost 3 bases and J 1 base, leaving 10 bases between the germline ends. CDR3 protein: CASSSGGGNTEAFF. CDR3 bases: TGCGCCAGCAGCTCCGGCGGAGGGAACACTGAAGCTTTCTTT.

The chain combines TRBV18 with TRBJ2-5; maybe TRBD2 (6 bases). In germline, CDR1 is KGHSH, CDR2 LQKENI. The CDR3 consists of 13 residues. Trimming pared 5 bases from V and 5 bases from J, leaving 12 bases between. CDR3 DNA sequence: TGTGCCAGCTCAGCCCGGGAGAAGGAGACCCAGTACTTC. Protein: CASSAREKETQYF.

This clone was counted between two and nine times. This chain links TRBV29-1 with TRBJ2-7; possibly TRBD2 for D (5 bases). Between the trimmed V and J ends, which lost 6 bases and 5 bases, there was a span of 20 bases. The germline CDR1 and CDR2 sequences are SQVTM and ANQGSEA. The CDR3 totals 14 residues. The CDR3 spells CSVRKAVTGDEQYF. The CDR3 DNA is TGCAGCGTCCGGAAAGCGGTGACTGGGGACGAGCAGTACTTC.

This clone occurred a few times. The chain recombines TRBV4-1 with TRBJ2-4; possible D gene TRBD2, 6 bases. Germline V gene sequence: CDR1 MGHRA, CDR2 YSYEKL. This CDR3 has 16 residues. Trimming left V 3 bases short and J 3 bases short, with 15 bases between. The CDR3: CASSHATSLGKNIQYF. The CDR3 DNA is TGCGCCAGCAGCCATGCGACTAGTCTGGGCAAAAACATTCAGTACTTC.

This clone was counted only a few times. The chain employs TRBV10-2 and TRBJ2-1; 7 nucleotides agree with TRBD2. Germline CDR1 WSHSY, CDR2 SAAADI. The ends lost 8 bases at V and 5 bases at J; junction bases unmatched: 12. The CDR3 covers 15 residues. CDR3 protein: CASGILAALNNEQFF. The CDR3 region has the DNA TGCGCCAGCGGAATTCTAGCGGCCTTGAACAATGAGCAGTTCTTC.

In its sample, this clone was seen many times. Other DNA sequences in the sample encode the same CDR3. This chain joins TRBV11-2 and TRBJ2-1; weak D call: TRBD1 (6 bases). CDR3 size: 16 residues. With 1 base removed from V and 1 base from J, the gap between germline ends came to 11 bases. Germline CDR1 and CDR2: SGHAT and FQNNGV. The CDR3 reads CASSLGGQHSYNEQFF. CDR3 DNA: TGTGCCAGCAGCTTAGGGGGGCAGCATTCCTACAATGAGCAGTTCTTC.

V gene TRBV29-1 combines with J gene TRBJ1-1; a possible D gene is TRBD1 (5 bases). This CDR3 region has 12 residues. V lost 7 bases and J 5 bases, leaving 14 bases between the germline ends. Germline V gene data show CDR1 as SQVTM and CDR2 as ANQGSEA. CDR3 in DNA: TGCAGCGGTTCGGTGGGGCGGACTGAAGCTTTCTTT. Its translation: CSGSVGRTEAFF.

This clone has only a few counts. The chain employs TRBV11-2 and TRBJ1-2, with TRBD1 as a possible D gene (6 bases). V lost 0 bases to trimming and J lost 7 bases, with 12 bases between them. The CDR3 is 14 amino acids. Germline-derived CDR1 and CDR2 are SGHAT and FQNNGV. CDR3: CASSLDPGASGYTF. The CDR3 DNA sequence: TGTGCCAGCAGCTTAGATCCGGGGGCGTCTGGCTACACCTTC.

The chain combines TRBV23-1 with TRBJ1-2, with 7 nucleotides matching TRBD1. Being an ORF, TRBV23-1 has a function that is uncertain. The CDR3 totals 14 residues. Trimming at V came to 2 bases and at J to 2 bases, leaving 2 bases not matched to a gene. CDR3 coding DNA: TGCGCCAGCAGTCAAACAGGGGCCAACTATGGCTACACCTTC. It specifies CASSQTGANYGYTF.

There are a few counts of this clone. The chain has TRBV6-1 and TRBJ2-1; maybe TRBD1 (6 bases). CDR1 MNHNS and CDR2 SASEGT come from the germline V gene. Trimming stripped 1 base from V and 5 bases from J, with 12 bases between. The CDR3 has 15 amino acids. The CDR3 is CASSEGDRRNNEQFF. In DNA form, the CDR3 reads TGTGCCAGCAGTGAAGGAGACAGGAGGAACAATGAGCAGTTCTTC.

The chain is built from TRBV15 and TRBJ2-5; no clear D gene. This CDR3 is built from 14 residues. Trimming shortened V by 0 bases and J by 0 bases, and 5 bases separated the two germline ends. Germline V gene data show CDR1 as LNHNV and CDR2 as YYDKDF (reference sequence). For the CDR3, the DNA is TGTGCCACCAGCAGAGACCCGAACCAAGAGACCCAGTACTTC. This translates into CATSRDPNQETQYF.

In this sample, this clone turned up a few times. J is TRBJ2-3 and V is TRBV29-1; 11 bases are a match to TRBD2. This CDR3 is built from 14 residues. Germline loops: CDR1 SQVTM, CDR2 ANQGSEA. Trimming took 7 bases from V and 5 from J; bases not matched to a gene: 8. CDR3 sequence (DNA): TGCAGCGCCATAGCGGGGGGGCCCGGAGATACGCAGTATTTT. Translating it yields CSAIAGGPGDTQYF.

V is TRBV29-1 and J is TRBJ2-7; D is uncertain. CDR1 SQVTM and CDR2 ANQGSEA come from the germline V gene. V was trimmed by 3 bases and J by 0 bases, leaving 9 bases between them. The CDR3 runs to 13 residues. The DNA of the CDR3 is TGCAGCGTTGAGGTGGGGAACTCCTACGAGCAGTACTTC. This sequence encodes CSVEVGNSYEQYF.

Here the CDR3 DNA reads TGTGCCAGCAGTTACTCGACCGGGGGCTACACCTTC. Its translation is CASSYSTGGYTF. This sequence joins TRBV6-5 and TRBJ1-2; D remains ambiguous. CDR1 is MNHEY, CDR2 SVGAGI, per germline. This CDR3 is 12 amino acids long. Between the trimmed V and J ends, which lost 0 bases and 8 bases, there was a span of 7 bases.

The rearrangement uses TRBV9 and TRBJ2-3, with a tentative D call TRBD2 (6 bases). The V gene's germline CDR1 is SGDLS and CDR2 YYNGEE. CDR3 size: 17 residues. V lost 3 bases, J lost 1 base, and 18 bases lay in between. The CDR3 is CASSEGFGAGRTDTQYF. Here the CDR3 DNA reads TGTGCCAGCAGCGAGGGCTTTGGAGCGGGCCGCACAGATACGCAGTATTTT.